This entry describes one T cell receptor beta chain. The sample comes from a study of blood T cell repertoires in COVID-19. Study-level information: PBMCs, B-cell-depleted T cells, or T cells provided the cDNA or gDNA that made up the material.

V lost 4 bases, J lost 4 bases, and 5 bases stayed unmatched. CDR3 size: 14 residues. Germline V gene sequence: CDR1 MNHEY, CDR2 SVGAGI. In the study's own analysis: Reference gene primers were amplified, and this amplification served to estimate nucleated cell counts. The method was immunoSEQ multiplex PCR; TCRdb's version includes in-frame clones alone and lacks a portion of them. That table is the source of V, J and clone size, and D and trimming were worked out from the DNA. The sample records just under 350,000 clones, about 87% being singletons. This clonotype originated in a woman aged 45 to 65 with COVID-19, enrolled during active disease. Sequencing input: peripheral blood. This chain joins TRBV6-5 and TRBJ1-1; 8 bases are a match to TRBD1. In DNA, the CDR3 is TGTGCCAGCAGTTGGGGAACAGGGGGCACTGAAGCTTTCTTT. Translation: CASSWGTGGTEAFF.